This T cell receptor beta chain was sequenced for a study of blood T cells in healthy people across ages. The germline CDR1 and CDR2 sequences are PRHDT and FYEKMQ (reference sequence). The CDR3 is 14 amino acids. V shed 1 base and J shed 5 bases, with 11 bases lying between them. Next came a second PCR, run for about 6 to 11 cycles, which used a sample-barcoded 5' primer along with a J-beta primer mix. TCRdb re-derived calls from the 5' RACE reads in MiXCR, one entry per CDR3 protein. The sample contains 700,000 or so distinct CDR3 sequences, about a fifth of which appear only once. This sequence joins TRBV13 and TRBJ2-5; the D is unclear. Sequenced material: blood. This receptor was obtained from a man between 65 and 79 years old in good health. The CDR3 coding sequence is TGTGCCAGCAGCTTAGTTCGCATAGAGGAGACCCAGTACTTC. Translation gives CASSLVRIEETQYF.